These T cell receptor beta chains were read from a single sample in a study of blood T cell repertoires in COVID-19. Assay: immunoSEQ multiplex PCR; the TCRdb copy retains only in-frame clones and omits some. This table holds about 110,000 clones, 70% to 80% found once. Sequenced: peripheral blood. The receptors stem from a man between 65 and 85 years old with active or convalescent COVID-19. Both conserved end residues are part of each CDR3. D genes are given only for firm matches. Only some rows state a clone size, as once, few, many or a class for expanded clones.

v_call	j_call	cdr3_length	d_call	clone_size	cdr3_aa	cdr3_nt
TRBV5-4	TRBJ2-4	14	-	-	CASSLDGGQLSINF	TGTGCCAGCAGCTTGGATGGTGGGCAGCTCAGTATTAACTTC
TRBV9	TRBJ1-5	14	TRBD1	few	CASSVEGGIQPQHF	TGTGCCAGCAGCGTAGAAGGGGGCATTCAGCCCCAGCATTTT
TRBV7-3	TRBJ2-1	12	TRBD1	-	CASRGQGNEQFF	TGTGCCAGCAGGGGACAGGGCAATGAGCAGTTCTTC
TRBV19	TRBJ1-1	14	TRBD1	-	CASSPGTGGTEAFF	TGTGCCAGTAGCCCCGGGACAGGGGGCACTGAAGCTTTCTTT
TRBV6-5	TRBJ1-3	14	-	-	CASTPAWGEWAIYF	TGTGCCAGCACTCCTGCCTGGGGGGAATGGGCCATATATTTT
TRBV6-6	TRBJ1-2	14	-	-	CASSYRGGNYGYTF	TGTGCCAGCAGTTACAGGGGCGGTAACTATGGCTACACCTTC
TRBV3-1/TRBV3-2	TRBJ2-1	13	TRBD1	once	CASSRTGDNEQFF	TGTGCCAGCAGCCGGACAGGGGACAATGAGCAGTTCTTC
TRBV6-5	TRBJ1-4	14	TRBD1	-	CASSSGGVGEKLFF	TGTGCCAGCAGTTCAGGGGGCGTAGGTGAAAAACTGTTTTTT
TRBV6-5	TRBJ1-1	13	-	few	CASSYSGGTEAFF	TGTGCCAGCAGTTACTCTGGGGGGACTGAAGCTTTCTTT
TRBV11-2	TRBJ2-5	13	-	-	CASSLSHQETQYF	TGTGCCAGCAGCTTGAGTCACCAAGAGACCCAGTACTTC
TRBV4-2	TRBJ1-5	15	-	few	CASSQDRAGLQPQHF	TGTGCCAGCAGCCAAGACCGGGCGGGCCTTCAGCCCCAGCATTTT
TRBV27	TRBJ1-1	14	-	-	CASSLGRENTEAFF	TGTGCCAGCAGTTTAGGCAGGGAAAACACTGAAGCTTTCTTT
TRBV18	TRBJ2-2	13	TRBD1	-	CASSRQGPGELFF	TGTGCCAGCTCAAGACAGGGGCCCGGGGAGCTGTTTTTT
TRBV5-8	TRBJ2-3	13	-	once	CASSLKLADTQYF	TGTGCCAGCAGCTTGAAACTAGCAGATACGCAGTATTTT
TRBV10-2	TRBJ1-3	15	-	once	CASKSLRASGNTIYF	TGCGCCAGCAAGTCCTTGCGGGCTTCTGGAAACACCATATATTTT
TRBV7-9	TRBJ2-3	17	TRBD2	-	CASSLGGRTSGTDTQYF	TGTGCCAGCAGCTTAGGGGGGCGGACTAGCGGGACAGATACGCAGTATTTT
TRBV10-3	TRBJ2-1	13	-	-	CAISLGHRNEQFF	TGTGCCATCAGTCTTGGACACCGCAATGAGCAGTTCTTC
TRBV6-5	TRBJ2-5	14	-	-	CASSYWGARETQYF	TGTGCCAGCAGTTACTGGGGCGCAAGGGAGACCCAGTACTTC
TRBV12-5	TRBJ2-2	15	TRBD1	once	CASGPDRGRTGELFF	TGTGCTAGTGGACCCGACAGGGGACGCACCGGGGAGCTGTTTTTT
TRBV19	TRBJ2-7	12	-	once	CASSGRGYEQYF	TGTGCCAGTAGCGGGAGAGGTTACGAGCAGTACTTC
TRBV6-4	TRBJ2-2	14	TRBD1	-	CASSDRGRTGELFF	TGTGCCAGCAGTGACAGGGGGCGGACCGGGGAGCTGTTTTTT
TRBV27	TRBJ1-2	16	TRBD1	few	CASSFKPGQGHYGYTF	TGTGCCAGCAGTTTTAAGCCGGGACAGGGTCACTATGGCTACACCTTC
TRBV19	TRBJ2-7	14	TRBD1	-	CASSGRTGGGEQYF	TGTGCCAGTAGTGGGCGGACAGGGGGCGGCGAGCAGTACTTC
TRBV7-9	TRBJ2-3	13	TRBD2	-	CASSLTSPDTQYF	TGTGCCAGCAGCTTGACTAGCCCAGATACGCAGTATTTT
TRBV11-3	TRBJ2-7	15	TRBD1	-	CASSLMGQGDYEQYF	TGTGCCAGCAGCTTAATGGGACAGGGTGACTACGAGCAGTACTTC
TRBV3-1/TRBV3-2	TRBJ1-4	13	-	-	CASSPLSNEKLFF	TGTGCCAGCAGCCCCTTATCTAATGAAAAACTGTTTTTT
TRBV12-5	TRBJ1-1	12	-	once	CASALTASEAFF	TGTGCTAGTGCCCTGACAGCGAGTGAAGCTTTCTTT
TRBV19	TRBJ2-6	15	-	-	CASSMGGSGANVLTF	TGTGCCAGTAGTATGGGGGGCTCTGGGGCCAACGTCCTGACTTTC
TRBV6-1	TRBJ1-5	14	TRBD1	-	CASTLDREDQPQHF	TGTGCCAGCACCTTGGACAGGGAAGATCAGCCCCAGCATTTT
TRBV19	TRBJ2-7	12	TRBD2	-	CASISGRGEQYF	TGTGCCAGTATCTCCGGGAGGGGAGAGCAGTACTTC
TRBV11-2	TRBJ2-7	17	TRBD2	few	CASSSSRGLAGVDEQYF	TGTGCCAGCAGCTCTTCCCGGGGACTAGCGGGAGTCGACGAGCAGTACTTC
TRBV18	TRBJ1-5	14	-	-	CASSPGRDRQPQHF	TGTGCCAGCTCACCAGGCAGGGATAGGCAGCCCCAGCATTTT
TRBV28	TRBJ2-3	13	-	-	CASSSTSTDTQYF	TGTGCCAGCAGTTCCACTAGCACAGATACGCAGTATTTT
TRBV5-4	TRBJ1-2	13	TRBD1	-	CASSSGQGDGYTF	TGTGCCAGCAGCAGTGGACAGGGCGATGGCTACACCTTC
TRBV28	TRBJ1-5	12	-	-	CASHRAGQPQHF	TGTGCCAGTCACAGGGCCGGGCAGCCCCAGCATTTT
TRBV13	TRBJ2-1	14	-	-	CASSFYGFDNEQFF	TGTGCCAGCAGCTTTTACGGGTTTGACAATGAGCAGTTCTTC
TRBV12-3/TRBV12-4	TRBJ1-5	13	-	-	CASSFSGNQPQHF	TGTGCCAGCAGTTTCAGTGGCAATCAGCCCCAGCATTTT
TRBV28	TRBJ2-7	14	TRBD1	-	CASTQTGFSYEQYF	TGTGCCAGCACCCAGACAGGGTTCTCCTACGAGCAGTACTTC
TRBV4-1	TRBJ2-7	15	-	-	CASSRGQQDSYEQYF	TGCGCCAGCAGCCGAGGCCAACAAGACTCCTACGAGCAGTACTTC
TRBV5-1	TRBJ2-7	15	TRBD1	-	CASSSSGTGGDEQYF	TGCGCCAGCAGCTCATCCGGGACAGGGGGCGACGAGCAGTACTTC
TRBV19	TRBJ1-4	14	-	-	CASSTSLDNEKLFF	TGTGCCAGTAGTACCAGCCTAGACAATGAAAAACTGTTTTTT
TRBV10-2	TRBJ2-3	12	-	-	CASSGGADTQYF	TGCGCCAGCAGTGGTGGAGCAGATACGCAGTATTTT
TRBV6-5	TRBJ1-2	14	TRBD1	-	CASSTPGTASGYTF	TGTGCCAGCTCGACCCCCGGGACAGCTAGTGGCTACACCTTC
TRBV4-2	TRBJ2-1	18	TRBD2	-	CASSQVGLAGGQDNEQFF	TGTGCCAGCAGCCAAGTGGGGCTAGCGGGGGGGCAAGACAATGAGCAGTTCTTC
TRBV5-6	TRBJ2-3	13	-	-	CASSPRGRDTQYF	TGTGCCAGCAGCCCGAGGGGGAGAGATACGCAGTATTTT
TRBV6-1	TRBJ1-1	14	-	many	CASSEQQGNTEAFF	TGTGCCAGCAGTGAACAACAGGGGAACACTGAAGCTTTCTTT
TRBV7-8	TRBJ2-7	15	TRBD2	once	CASSLASGGAYEQYF	TGTGCCAGCAGCTTAGCTAGCGGGGGAGCCTACGAGCAGTACTTC
TRBV24-1	TRBJ2-5	16	TRBD2	-	CATSERGTSGGETQYF	TGTGCCACCAGTGAGCGCGGGACTAGCGGGGGCGAGACCCAGTACTTC
TRBV12-3/TRBV12-4	TRBJ2-3	13	-	-	CACPEGASDTQYF	TGTGCCTGCCCGGAAGGGGCATCTGATACGCAGTATTTT
TRBV10-3	TRBJ2-3	15	TRBD2	-	CAIGLGSGSIDTQYF	TGTGCCATCGGTTTAGGTAGCGGGAGTATAGATACGCAGTATTTT
TRBV3-1/TRBV3-2	TRBJ2-7	16	TRBD2	large	CASSQDLAVSSYEQYF	TGTGCCAGCAGCCAAGATCTAGCGGTTAGCTCCTACGAGCAGTACTTC
TRBV2	TRBJ1-6	13	-	-	CASRRQDNSPLHF	TGTGCCAGCAGAAGGCAGGATAATTCACCCCTCCACTTT